This T cell receptor beta chain was profiled in a study of siplizumab effects on memory and regulatory T cells. Study-wide points: Unstimulated subsets accounted for the mapping of only a minor share of the clones that were alloreactive. Alloreactive sequences traceable to unstimulated CD4+ memory cells were significantly reduced by siplizumab. Mappable CD4+ clones that were alloreactive averaged about 69% Treg-derived with siplizumab versus roughly 25% in controls.

On this clone: Its antigen remains unidentified.

The V gene's germline CDR1 is MNHNS and CDR2 SASEGT. V was clipped by 6 bases and J by 6 bases, with 20 bases between them. The CDR3 spans 15 residues. The assay looked at 80,000 to 100,000 TCR templates in each sample. Only in-frame clones appear in the TCRdb table, and some are missing; sequencing was by immunoSEQ multiplex PCR. This sample carries 120,000 or so clones, roughly 90% of them seen once, and the ten largest clones take 1% to 1.5%. The TCR originated in a human donor in good health. The sample comprised CD4+ T cells sorted from blood. The chain employs TRBV6-1 and TRBJ1-2; D is possibly TRBD1 (5 bases). Here the CDR3 reads CASRGAGTPRDGYTF. CDR3 DNA sequence: TGTGCCAGCAGGGGTGCCGGGACCCCGAGGGATGGCTACACCTTC.